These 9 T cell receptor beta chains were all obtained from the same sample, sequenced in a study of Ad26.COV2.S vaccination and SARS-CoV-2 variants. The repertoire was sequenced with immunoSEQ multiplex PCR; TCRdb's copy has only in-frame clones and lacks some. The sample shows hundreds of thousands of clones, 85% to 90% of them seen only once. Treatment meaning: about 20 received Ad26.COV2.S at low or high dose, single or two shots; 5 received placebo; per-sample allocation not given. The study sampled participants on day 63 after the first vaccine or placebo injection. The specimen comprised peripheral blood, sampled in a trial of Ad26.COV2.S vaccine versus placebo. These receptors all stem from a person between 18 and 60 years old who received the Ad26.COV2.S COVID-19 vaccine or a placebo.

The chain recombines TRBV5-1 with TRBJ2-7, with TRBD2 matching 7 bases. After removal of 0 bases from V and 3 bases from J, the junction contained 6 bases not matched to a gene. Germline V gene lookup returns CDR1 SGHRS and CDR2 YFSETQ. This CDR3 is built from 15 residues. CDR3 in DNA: TGCGCCAGCAGCTTGGGGGCGGGGGACCTCTACGAGCAGTACTTC. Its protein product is CASSLGAGDLYEQYF.

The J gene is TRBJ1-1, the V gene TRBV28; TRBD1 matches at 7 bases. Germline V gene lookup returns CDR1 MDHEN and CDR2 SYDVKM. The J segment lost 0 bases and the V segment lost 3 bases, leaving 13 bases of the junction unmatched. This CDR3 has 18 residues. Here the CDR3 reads CASSFWLGWDRMNTEAFF. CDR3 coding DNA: TGTGCCAGCAGTTTTTGGCTTGGTTGGGACAGAATGAACACTGAAGCTTTCTTT. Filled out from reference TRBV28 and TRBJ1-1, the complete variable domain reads DVKVTQSSRYLVKRTGEKVFLECVQDMDHENMFWYRQDPGLGLRLIYFSYDVKMKEKGDIPEGYSVSREKKERFSLILESASTNQTSMYLCASSFWLGWDRMNTEAFFGQGTRLTVV.

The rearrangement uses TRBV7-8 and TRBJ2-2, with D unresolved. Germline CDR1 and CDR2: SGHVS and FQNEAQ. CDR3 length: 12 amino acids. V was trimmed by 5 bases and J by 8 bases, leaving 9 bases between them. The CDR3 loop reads CASSPFAGELFF. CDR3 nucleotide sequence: TGTGCCAGCAGCCCTTTCGCGGGGGAGCTGTTTTTT.

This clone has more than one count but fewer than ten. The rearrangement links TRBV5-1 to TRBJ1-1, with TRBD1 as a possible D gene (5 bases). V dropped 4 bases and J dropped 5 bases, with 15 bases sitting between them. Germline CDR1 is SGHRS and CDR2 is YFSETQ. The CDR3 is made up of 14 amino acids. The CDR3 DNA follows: TGCGCCAGCAGCCAAGGCCATTGGGGGACTGAAGCTTTCTTT. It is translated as CASSQGHWGTEAFF.

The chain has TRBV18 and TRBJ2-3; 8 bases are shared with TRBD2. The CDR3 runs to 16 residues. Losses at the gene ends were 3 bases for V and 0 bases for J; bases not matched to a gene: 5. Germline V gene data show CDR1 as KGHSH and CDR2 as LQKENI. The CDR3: CASSPLAGPSTDTQYF. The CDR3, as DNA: TGTGCCAGCTCACCGCTAGCGGGCCCAAGCACAGATACGCAGTATTTT. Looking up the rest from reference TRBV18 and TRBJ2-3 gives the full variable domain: NAGVMQNPRHLVRRRGQEARLRCSPMKGHSHVYWYRQLPEEGLKFMVYLQKENIIDESGMPKERFSAEFPKEGPSILRIQQVVRGDSAAYFCASSPLAGPSTDTQYFGPGTRLTVL.

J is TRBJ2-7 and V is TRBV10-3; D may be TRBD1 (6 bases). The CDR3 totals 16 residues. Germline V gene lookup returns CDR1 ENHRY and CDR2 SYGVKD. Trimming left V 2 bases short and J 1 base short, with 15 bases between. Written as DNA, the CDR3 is TGTGCCATCAGTGAGGTGGCAGGGGCCCCGTCCTACGAGCAGTACTTC. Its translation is CAISEVAGAPSYEQYF.

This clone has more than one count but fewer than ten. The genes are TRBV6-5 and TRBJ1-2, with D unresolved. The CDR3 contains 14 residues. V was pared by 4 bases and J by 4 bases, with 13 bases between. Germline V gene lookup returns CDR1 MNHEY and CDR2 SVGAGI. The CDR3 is CASSLIGGPYGYTF. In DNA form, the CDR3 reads TGTGCCAGCAGTTTAATTGGCGGACCCTATGGCTACACCTTC.

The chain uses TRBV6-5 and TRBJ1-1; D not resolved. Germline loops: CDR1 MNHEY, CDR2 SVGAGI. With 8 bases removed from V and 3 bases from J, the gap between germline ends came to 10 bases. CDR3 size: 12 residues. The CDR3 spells CASGEGYTEAFF. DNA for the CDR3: TGTGCCAGCGGGGAGGGCTACACTGAAGCTTTCTTT.

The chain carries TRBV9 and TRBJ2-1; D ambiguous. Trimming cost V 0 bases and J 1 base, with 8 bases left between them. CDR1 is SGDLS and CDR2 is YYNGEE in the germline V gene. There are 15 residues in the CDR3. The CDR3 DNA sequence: TGTGCCAGCAGCGTAGAGGGCGGATCCTACAATGAGCAGTTCTTC. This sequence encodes CASSVEGGSYNEQFF. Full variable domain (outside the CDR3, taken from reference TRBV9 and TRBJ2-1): DSGVTQTPKHLITATGQRVTLRCSPRSGDLSVYWYQQSLDQGLQFLIQYYNGEERAKGNILERFSAQQFPDLHSELNLSSLELGDSALYFCASSVEGGSYNEQFFGPGTRLTVL.